One T cell receptor beta chain is described in this entry. The antigen is undetermined. The CDR3 length is 15 residues. Trimming took 8 bases from V and 2 from J; bases not matched to a gene: 6. CDR1 and CDR2 (germline): SGHNT, YENEEA. The data were obtained in a study of cytomegalovirus exposure and HLA in healthy donors. Across the whole study: An earlier analysis found 95 million to 140 million unique TCR beta sequences from about 190 million T cells. General study results and limits: Accurate prediction of HLA-A and HLA-B alleles (for most subjects) was reportedly achieved from TCR beta sequences.

Vbeta (60) and Jbeta (13) primers were used in the PCR. TCRdb's copy holds only in-frame clones and misses some; the assay was immunoSEQ multiplex PCR. Of approximately 180,000 clones listed, 77% are singletons. The chain uses TRBV11-3 and TRBJ2-5; 12 nucleotides match TRBD2. The sequencing sample was made of PBMCs. This clonotype originated in a woman in her twenties or thirties in good health and CMV-seropositive. In DNA form, the CDR3 reads TGTGCCAGCGTCGGGACTAGCGGGCCACAAGAGACCCAGTACTTC. Protein: CASVGTSGPQETQYF.